This T cell receptor (beta chain) was recovered during a study of blood T cell repertoires in COVID-19. As for the study in general: There were acute and convalescent COVID-19 samples, and they came from the United States, Italy and Spain.

The protocol was immunoSEQ multiplex PCR, while the TCRdb copy is restricted to in-frame clones and leaves out a portion. The repertoire holds a few hundred thousand clones, with 75% to 95% as singletons. Patients in Seattle were enrolled during active infection, then followed longitudinally. This receptor was identified in a woman in her 30s with COVID-19, enrolled during active disease. The sequenced sample consisted of peripheral blood.

The CDR3 DNA reads as TGTGCCAGCAGCTTTCCGACAGGGGCGGGCACAGATACGCAGTATTTT. Residues: CASSFPTGAGTDTQYF. The chain employs TRBV7-3 and TRBJ2-3; 8 bases map to TRBD1. CDR1 is SGHTA and CDR2 is FQGTGA in the germline V gene. V gave up 3 bases and J gave up 1 base; unmatched junction bases: 6. CDR3 size: 16 residues.